The TCR beta chain under discussion was sequenced for a study of somatic mutations in cytotoxic T cells in rheumatoid arthritis. Study in general: The authors flow-sorted some V beta antibody-stained T-cell populations at nearly 100% purity, including V beta1+ cells that they sequenced for TCRB.

The protocol was immunoSEQ multiplex PCR, while the TCRdb copy is restricted to in-frame clones and leaves out a portion. In the table there are 15,000 to 25,000 clones, almost 85% of which are singletons. Study observations and caveats: Among rheumatoid arthritis patients and age-matched healthy controls, CD8+ T-cell clonality was not significantly different.

Remarks on this clone: Its antigen is still unknown.

Women made up around 50% of the healthy controls, who were blood donors with a median age of roughly 50 years (range roughly 21-70). CDR1 is SGHDT, CDR2 YYEEEE, per germline. The CDR3 covers 15 residues. The ends were cut back, 4 bases at V and 0 bases at J, with 14 bases in the middle. The chain carries TRBV5-6 and TRBJ2-7, with D possibly matching TRBD1 (6 bases). Material for sequencing was CD8+ T cells sorted from blood. The receptor's source is a woman in her forties or fifties in good health. The CDR3 coding sequence is TGTGCCAGCAGCCCTGACGTAGGGGGCTCCTACGAGCAGTACTTC. Translation gives CASSPDVGGSYEQYF.